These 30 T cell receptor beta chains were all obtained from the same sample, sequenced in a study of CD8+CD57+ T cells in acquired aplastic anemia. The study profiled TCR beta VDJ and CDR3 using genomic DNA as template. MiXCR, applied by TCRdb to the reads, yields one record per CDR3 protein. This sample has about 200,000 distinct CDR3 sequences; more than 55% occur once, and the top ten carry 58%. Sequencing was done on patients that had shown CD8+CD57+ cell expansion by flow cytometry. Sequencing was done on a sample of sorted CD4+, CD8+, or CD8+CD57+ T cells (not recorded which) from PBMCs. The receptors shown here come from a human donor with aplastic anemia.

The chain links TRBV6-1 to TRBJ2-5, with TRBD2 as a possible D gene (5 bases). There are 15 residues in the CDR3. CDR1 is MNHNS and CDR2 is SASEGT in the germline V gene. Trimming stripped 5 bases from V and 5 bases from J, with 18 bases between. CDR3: CASSYSATPGETQYF. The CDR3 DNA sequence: TGTGCCAGCAGTTACTCGGCCACTCCGGGGGAGACCCAGTACTTC.

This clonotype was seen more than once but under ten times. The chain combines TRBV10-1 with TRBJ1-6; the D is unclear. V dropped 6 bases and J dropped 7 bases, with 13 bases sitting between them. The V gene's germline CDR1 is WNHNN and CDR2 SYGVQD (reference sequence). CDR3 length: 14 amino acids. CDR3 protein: CASRPPDPNSPLHF. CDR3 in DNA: TGCGCCAGCAGACCCCCGGACCCAAATTCACCCCTCCACTTT.

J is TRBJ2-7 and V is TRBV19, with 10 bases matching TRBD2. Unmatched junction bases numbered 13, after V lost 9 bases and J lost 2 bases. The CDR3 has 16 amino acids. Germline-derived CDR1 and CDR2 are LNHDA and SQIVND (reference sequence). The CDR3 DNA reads TGTGCCAGCCGTAGGACTAGCGGCTATGATACCTACGAGCAGTACTTC. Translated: CASRRTSGYDTYEQYF.

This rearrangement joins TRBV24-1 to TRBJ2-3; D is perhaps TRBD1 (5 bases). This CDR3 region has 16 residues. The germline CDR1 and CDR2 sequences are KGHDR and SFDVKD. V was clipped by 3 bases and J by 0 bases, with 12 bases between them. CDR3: CATSDPRRDSTDTQYF. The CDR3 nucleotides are TGTGCCACCAGTGATCCCCGCAGGGATAGCACAGATACGCAGTATTTT.

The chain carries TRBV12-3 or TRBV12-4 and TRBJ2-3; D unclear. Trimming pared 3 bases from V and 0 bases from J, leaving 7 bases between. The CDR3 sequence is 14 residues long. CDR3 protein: CASSFYTSTDTQYF. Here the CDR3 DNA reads TGTGCCAGCAGTTTCTATACTAGCACAGATACGCAGTATTTT.

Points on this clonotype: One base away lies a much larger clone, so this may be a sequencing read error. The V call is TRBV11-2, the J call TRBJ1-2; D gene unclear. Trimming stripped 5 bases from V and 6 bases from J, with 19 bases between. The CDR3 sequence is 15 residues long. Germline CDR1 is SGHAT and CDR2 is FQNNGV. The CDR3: CASSTRYSDYHGYTF. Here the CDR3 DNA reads TGTGCCAGCAGCACCAGGTACTCAGACTACCATGGCTACACCTTC. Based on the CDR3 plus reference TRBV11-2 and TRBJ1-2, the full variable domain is EAGVAQSPRYKIIEKRQSVAFWCNPISGHATLYWYQQILGQGPKLLIQFQNNGVVDDSQLPKDRFSAERLKGVDSTLKIQPAKLEDSAVYLCASSTRYSDYHGYTFGSGTRLTVV.

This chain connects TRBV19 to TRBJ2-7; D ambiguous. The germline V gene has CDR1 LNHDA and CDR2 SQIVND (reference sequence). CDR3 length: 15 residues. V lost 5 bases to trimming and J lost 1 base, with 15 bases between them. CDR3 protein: CASSYPGSRSYEQYF. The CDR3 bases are TGTGCCAGTAGTTACCCGGGTAGCAGATCCTACGAGCAGTACTTC.

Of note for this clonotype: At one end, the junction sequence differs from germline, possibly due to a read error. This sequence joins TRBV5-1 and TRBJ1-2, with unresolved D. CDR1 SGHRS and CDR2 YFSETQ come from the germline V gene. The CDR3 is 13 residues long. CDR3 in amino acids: CASSLGAFYGYTF. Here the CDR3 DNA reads TGTGCCAGCAGCTTGGGCGCGTTCTATGGCTACACCTTC.

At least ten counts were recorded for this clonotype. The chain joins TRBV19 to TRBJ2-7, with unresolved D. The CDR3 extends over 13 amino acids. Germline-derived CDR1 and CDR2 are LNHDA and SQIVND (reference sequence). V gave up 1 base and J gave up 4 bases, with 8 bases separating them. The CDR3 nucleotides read TGTGCCAGTAGTATAGGTTGGAATTACGAGCAGTACTTC. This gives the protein CASSIGWNYEQYF.

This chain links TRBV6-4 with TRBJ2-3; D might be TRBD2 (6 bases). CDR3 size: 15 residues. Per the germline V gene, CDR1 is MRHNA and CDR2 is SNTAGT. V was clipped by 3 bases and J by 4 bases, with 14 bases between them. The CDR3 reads CASSESGEGADTQYF. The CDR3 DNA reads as TGTGCCAGCAGTGAATCGGGAGAAGGGGCAGATACGCAGTATTTT.

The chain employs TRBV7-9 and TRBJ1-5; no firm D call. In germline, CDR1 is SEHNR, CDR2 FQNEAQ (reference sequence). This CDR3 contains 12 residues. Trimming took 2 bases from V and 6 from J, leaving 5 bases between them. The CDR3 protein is CASSLQIQPQHF. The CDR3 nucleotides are TGTGCCAGCAGCTTACAGATTCAGCCCCAGCATTTT. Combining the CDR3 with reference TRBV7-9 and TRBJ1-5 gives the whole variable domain DTGVSQNPRHKITKRGQNVTFRCDPISEHNRLYWYRQTLGQGPEFLTYFQNEAQLEKSRLLSDRFSAERPKGSFSTLEIQRTEQGDSAMYLCASSLQIQPQHFGDGTRLSIL.

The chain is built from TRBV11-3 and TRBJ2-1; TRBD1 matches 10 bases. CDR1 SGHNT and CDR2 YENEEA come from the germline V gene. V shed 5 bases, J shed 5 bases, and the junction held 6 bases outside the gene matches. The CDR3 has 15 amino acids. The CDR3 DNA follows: TGTGCCAGCAGCCGCGCCGGGACAGGGGACAATGAGCAGTTCTTC. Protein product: CASSRAGTGDNEQFF.

CDR3 nucleotides: TGCAGCGTCAGACGGAACACTGAAGCTTTCTTT. This gives the protein CSVRRNTEAFF. V usage is TRBV29-1 and J usage is TRBJ1-1; D gene unclear. Trimming took 6 bases from V and 1 from J, leaving 6 bases between them. The CDR3 totals 11 residues. In germline, CDR1 is SQVTM, CDR2 ANQGSEA.

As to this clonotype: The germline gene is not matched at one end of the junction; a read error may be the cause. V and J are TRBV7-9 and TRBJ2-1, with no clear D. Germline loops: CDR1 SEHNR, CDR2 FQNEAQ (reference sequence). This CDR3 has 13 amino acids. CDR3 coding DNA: TGTGCCAGCAGCTGCACTGGTGGGAATGGGCAGTTCTTC. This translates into CASSCTGGNGQFF.

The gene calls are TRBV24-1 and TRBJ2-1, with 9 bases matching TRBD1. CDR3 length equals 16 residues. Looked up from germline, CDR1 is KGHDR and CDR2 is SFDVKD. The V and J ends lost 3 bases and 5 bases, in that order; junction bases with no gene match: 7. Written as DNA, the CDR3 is TGTGCCACCAGTGATCCGGGACAGGGATCCCACAATGAGCAGTTCTTC. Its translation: CATSDPGQGSHNEQFF.

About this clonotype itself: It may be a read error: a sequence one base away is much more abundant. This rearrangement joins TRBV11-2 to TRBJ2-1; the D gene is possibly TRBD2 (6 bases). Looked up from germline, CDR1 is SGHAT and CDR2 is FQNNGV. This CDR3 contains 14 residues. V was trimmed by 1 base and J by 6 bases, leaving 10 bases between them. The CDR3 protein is CASSLGAGTNEQFF. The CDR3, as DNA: TGTGCCAGCAGCTTAGGTGCGGGAACCAATGAGCAGTTCTTC.

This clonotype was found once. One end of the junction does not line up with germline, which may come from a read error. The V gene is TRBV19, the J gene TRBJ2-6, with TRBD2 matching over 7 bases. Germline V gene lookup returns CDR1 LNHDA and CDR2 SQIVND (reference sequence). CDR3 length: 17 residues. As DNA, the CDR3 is TGTGCCAGTAGTTTGAGCGGGGCCAACTCTGGGGCCAACGTCCCGACTTTC. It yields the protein CASSLSGANSGANVPTF. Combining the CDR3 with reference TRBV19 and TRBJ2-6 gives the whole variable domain DGGITQSPKYLFRKEGQNVTLSCEQNLNHDAMYWYRQDPGQGLRLIYYSQIVNDFQKGDIAEGYSVSREKKESFPLTVTSAQKNPTAFYLCASSLSGANSGANVPTFGAGSRLTVL.

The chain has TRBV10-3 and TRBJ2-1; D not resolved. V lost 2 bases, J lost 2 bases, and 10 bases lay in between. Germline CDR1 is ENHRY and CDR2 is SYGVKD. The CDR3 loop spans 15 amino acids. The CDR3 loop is CAISEARPPYNEQFF. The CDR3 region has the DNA TGTGCCATCAGTGAGGCTAGGCCCCCCTACAATGAGCAGTTCTTC.

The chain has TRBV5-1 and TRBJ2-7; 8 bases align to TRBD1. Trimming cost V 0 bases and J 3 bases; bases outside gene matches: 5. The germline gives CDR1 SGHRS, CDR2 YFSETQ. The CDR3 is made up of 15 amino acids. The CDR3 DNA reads TGCGCCAGCAGCTTGGCTCAGGGGGCTCTCTACGAGCAGTACTTC. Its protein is CASSLAQGALYEQYF.

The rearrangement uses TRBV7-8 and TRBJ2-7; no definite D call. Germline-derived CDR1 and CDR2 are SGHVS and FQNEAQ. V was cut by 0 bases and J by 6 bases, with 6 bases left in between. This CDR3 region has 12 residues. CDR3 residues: CASSLAFGEQYF. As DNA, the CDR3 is TGTGCCAGCAGCTTAGCATTCGGCGAGCAGTACTTC. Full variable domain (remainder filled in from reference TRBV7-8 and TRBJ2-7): GAGVSQSPRYKVAKRGQDVALRCDPISGHVSLFWYQQALGQGPEFLTYFQNEAQLDKSGLPSDRFFAERPEGSVSTLKIQRTQQEDSAVYLCASSLAFGEQYFGPGTRLTVT.

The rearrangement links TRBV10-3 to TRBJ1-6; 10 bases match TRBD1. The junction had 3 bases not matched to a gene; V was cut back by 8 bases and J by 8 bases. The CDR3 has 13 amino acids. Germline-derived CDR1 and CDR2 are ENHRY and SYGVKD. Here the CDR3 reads CAIGGTGDSPLHF. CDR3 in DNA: TGTGCCATCGGCGGGACAGGGGATTCACCCCTCCACTTT.

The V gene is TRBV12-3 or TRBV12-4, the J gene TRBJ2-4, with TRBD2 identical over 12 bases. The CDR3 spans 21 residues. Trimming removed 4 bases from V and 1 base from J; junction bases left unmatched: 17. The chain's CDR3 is CASSSSVAVLAGGRAKNIQYF. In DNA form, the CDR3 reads TGTGCCAGCAGTTCGTCCGTGGCGGTACTAGCGGGAGGTAGGGCCAAAAACATTCAGTACTTC.

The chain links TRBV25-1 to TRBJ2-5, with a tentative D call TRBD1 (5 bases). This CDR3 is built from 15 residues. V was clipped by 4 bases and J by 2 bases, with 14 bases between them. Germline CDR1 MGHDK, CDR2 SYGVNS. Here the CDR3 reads CASSGPFTGQETQYF. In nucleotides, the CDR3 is TGTGCCAGCAGTGGCCCCTTCACAGGACAAGAGACCCAGTACTTC.

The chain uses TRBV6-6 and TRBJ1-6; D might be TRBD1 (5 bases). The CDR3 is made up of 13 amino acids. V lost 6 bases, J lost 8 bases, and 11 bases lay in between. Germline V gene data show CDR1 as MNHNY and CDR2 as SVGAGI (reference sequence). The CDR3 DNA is TGTGCCAGCAGACCCGACAGCGATTCACCCCTCCACTTT. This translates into CASRPDSDSPLHF.

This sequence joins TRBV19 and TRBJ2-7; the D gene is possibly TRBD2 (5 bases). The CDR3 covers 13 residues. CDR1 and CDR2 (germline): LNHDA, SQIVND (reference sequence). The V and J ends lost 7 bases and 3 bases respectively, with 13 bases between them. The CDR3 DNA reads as TGTGCCAGTACCCAACCGGGAATCTACGAGCAGTACTTC. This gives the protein CASTQPGIYEQYF.

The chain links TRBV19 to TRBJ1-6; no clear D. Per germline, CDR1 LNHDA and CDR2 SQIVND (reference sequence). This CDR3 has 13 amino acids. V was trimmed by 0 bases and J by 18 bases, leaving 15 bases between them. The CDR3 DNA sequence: TGTGCCAGTAGTATAGACGCCCTTGGGCCGCCCCACTTT. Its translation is CASSIDALGPPHF.

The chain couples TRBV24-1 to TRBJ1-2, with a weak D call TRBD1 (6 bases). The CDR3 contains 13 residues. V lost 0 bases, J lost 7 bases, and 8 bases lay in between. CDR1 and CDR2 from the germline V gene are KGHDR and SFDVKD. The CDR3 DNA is TGTGCCACCAGTGATTTGGGGACAACTGGCTACACCTTC. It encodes CATSDLGTTGYTF.

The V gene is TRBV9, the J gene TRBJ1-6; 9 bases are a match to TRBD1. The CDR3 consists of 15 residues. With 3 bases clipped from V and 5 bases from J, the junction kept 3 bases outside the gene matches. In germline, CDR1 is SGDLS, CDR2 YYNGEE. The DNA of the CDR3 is TGTGCCAGCAGCGGGGGACAGGGCAATAATTCACCCCTCCACTTT. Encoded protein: CASSGGQGNNSPLHF.

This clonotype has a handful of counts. The CDR3 region is CSAMHGGGPNEQFF. DNA for the CDR3: TGCAGTGCTATGCACGGGGGAGGGCCCAATGAGCAGTTCTTC. The chain combines TRBV20-1 with TRBJ2-1; 7 nucleotides align to TRBD2. The CDR3 runs 14 residues. From germline, CDR1 is DFQATT and CDR2 SNEGSKA (reference sequence). After removal of 4 bases from V and 6 bases from J, the junction contained 9 bases not matched to a gene.

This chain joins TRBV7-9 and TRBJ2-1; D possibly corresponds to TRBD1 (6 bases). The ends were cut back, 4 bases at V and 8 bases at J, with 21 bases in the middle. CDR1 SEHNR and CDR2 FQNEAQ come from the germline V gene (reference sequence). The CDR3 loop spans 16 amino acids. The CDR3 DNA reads TGTGCCAGCAGCTATCGAGGGGGAACGGGGAAGGATGAGCAGTTCTTC. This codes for CASSYRGGTGKDEQFF.